This TCR beta chain was found in a study of graft-versus-host responses after intestinal transplantation. Turning to the study itself: Recipients underwent multivisceral, liver-intestinal, or isolated intestinal transplants. General study results and limits: GvH clones turned up in recipient marrow; some had shown up first in ileum or blood.

The ends were cut back, 3 bases at V and 7 bases at J, with 16 bases in the middle. Germline-derived CDR1 and CDR2 are SGHVS and FNYEAQ. This CDR3 comprises 14 residues. Method: immunoSEQ multiplex PCR; TCRdb's copy keeps in-frame clones and lacks some. The table has 50,000 to 60,000 clones, around 90% seen once. A note on this clone: Its antigen is unknown.

The material was unstimulated CD4+ T cells sorted from spleen or lymph node cells, obtained before transplant. The genes are TRBV7-6 and TRBJ2-7, with D possibly TRBD2 on 7 matching bases. The TCR originated in a human donor who was the organ donor for an intestinal transplant. CDR3 bases: TGTGCCAGCAGCTTTGGGGGGGGGCGAGAAGAGCAGTACTTC. Protein: CASSFGGGREEQYF.